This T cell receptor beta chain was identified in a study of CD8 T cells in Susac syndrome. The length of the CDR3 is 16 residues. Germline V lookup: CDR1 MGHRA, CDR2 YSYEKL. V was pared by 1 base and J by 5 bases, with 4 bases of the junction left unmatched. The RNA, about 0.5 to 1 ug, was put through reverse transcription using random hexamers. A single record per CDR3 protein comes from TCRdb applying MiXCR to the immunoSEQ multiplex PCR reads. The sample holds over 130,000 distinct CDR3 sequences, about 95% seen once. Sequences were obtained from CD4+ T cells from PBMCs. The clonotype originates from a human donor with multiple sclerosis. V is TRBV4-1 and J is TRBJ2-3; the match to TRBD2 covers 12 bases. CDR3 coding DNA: TGCGCCAGCAGCCAAGCGCCTAGCGGGAGGGTAGATACGCAGTATTTT. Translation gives CASSQAPSGRVDTQYF.